This TCR beta chain was retrieved from a study of T cells in Graves' hyperthyroidism and ophthalmopathy. In this sample, this clonotype turned up many times. Template material for amplifying TCR beta CDR3 regions consisted of RNA transcripts. The HTBI set primed first-round TCR CDR3 RT-PCR. One entry per CDR3 protein, called by TCRdb with MiXCR from the multiplex PCR reads. The table records around 690,000 distinct CDR3 sequences, roughly 17% of them present only once. Germline CDR1 is LGHDT and CDR2 is YNNKEL (reference sequence). The CDR3 is 18 residues long. The V gene lost 0 bases and the J gene lost 0 bases, with 17 bases spanning the gap.

The genes are TRBV3-1 and TRBJ1-1; the D gene is possibly TRBD1 (6 bases). This sequence was found in a man aged 50 or older with Graves' hyperthyroidism. The material sequenced was blood. In DNA, the CDR3 is TGTGCCAGCAGCCAAGATCCACAGGGAATGGGGATGAACACTGAAGCTTTCTTT. The encoded protein is CASSQDPQGMGMNTEAFF.